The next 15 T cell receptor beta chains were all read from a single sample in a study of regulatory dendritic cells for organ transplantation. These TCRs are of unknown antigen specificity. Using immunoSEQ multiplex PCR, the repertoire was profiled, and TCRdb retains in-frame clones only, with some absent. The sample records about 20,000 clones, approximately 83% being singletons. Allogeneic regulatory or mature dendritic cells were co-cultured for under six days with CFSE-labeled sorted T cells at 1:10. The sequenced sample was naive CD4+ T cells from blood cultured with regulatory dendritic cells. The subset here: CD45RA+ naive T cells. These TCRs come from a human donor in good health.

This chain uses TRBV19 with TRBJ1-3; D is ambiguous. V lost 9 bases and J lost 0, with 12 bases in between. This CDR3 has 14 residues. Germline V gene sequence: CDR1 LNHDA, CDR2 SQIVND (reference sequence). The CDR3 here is CASSIASSGNTIYF. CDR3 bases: TGTGCCAGCTCTATCGCCTCCTCTGGAAACACCATATATTTT.

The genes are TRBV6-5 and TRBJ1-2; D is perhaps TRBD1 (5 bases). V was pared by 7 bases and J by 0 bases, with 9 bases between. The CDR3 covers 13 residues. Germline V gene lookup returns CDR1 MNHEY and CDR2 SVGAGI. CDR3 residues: CASIRGPNYGYTF. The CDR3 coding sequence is TGTGCCAGCATAAGGGGACCTAACTATGGCTACACCTTC.

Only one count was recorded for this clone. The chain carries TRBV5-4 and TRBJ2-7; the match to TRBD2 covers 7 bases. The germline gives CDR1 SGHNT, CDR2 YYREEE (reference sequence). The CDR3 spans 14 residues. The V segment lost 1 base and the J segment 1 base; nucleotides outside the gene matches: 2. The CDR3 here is CASSLSSGSYEQYF. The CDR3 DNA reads TGTGCCAGCAGCTTGTCTAGCGGATCCTACGAGCAGTACTTC.

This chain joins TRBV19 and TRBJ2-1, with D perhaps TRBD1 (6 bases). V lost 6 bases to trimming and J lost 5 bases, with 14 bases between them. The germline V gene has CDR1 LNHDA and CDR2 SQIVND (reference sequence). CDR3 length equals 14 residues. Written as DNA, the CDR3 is TGTGCCAGTAGACAAACAGGGCTCGACAATGAGCAGTTCTTC. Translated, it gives CASRQTGLDNEQFF.

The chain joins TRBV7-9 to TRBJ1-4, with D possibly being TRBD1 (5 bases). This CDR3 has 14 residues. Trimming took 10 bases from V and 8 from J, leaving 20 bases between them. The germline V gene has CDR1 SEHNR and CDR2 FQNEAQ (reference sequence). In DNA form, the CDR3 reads TGTGCCATACAGCTGGGAGAAGGGGAAGAAAAACTGTTTTTT. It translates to CAIQLGEGEEKLFF.

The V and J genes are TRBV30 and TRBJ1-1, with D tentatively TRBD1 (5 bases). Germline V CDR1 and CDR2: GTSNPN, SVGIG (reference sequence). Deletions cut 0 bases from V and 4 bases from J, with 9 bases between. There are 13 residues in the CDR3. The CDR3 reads CAWSVRQGTEAFF. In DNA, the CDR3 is TGTGCCTGGAGTGTAAGGCAGGGCACTGAAGCTTTCTTT.

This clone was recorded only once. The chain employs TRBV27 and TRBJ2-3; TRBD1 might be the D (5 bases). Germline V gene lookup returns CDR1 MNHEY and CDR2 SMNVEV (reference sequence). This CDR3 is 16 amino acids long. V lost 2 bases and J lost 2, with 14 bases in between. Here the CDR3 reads CASSLGAATYTDTQYF. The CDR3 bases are TGTGCCAGCAGTTTAGGGGCAGCCACCTACACAGATACGCAGTATTTT.

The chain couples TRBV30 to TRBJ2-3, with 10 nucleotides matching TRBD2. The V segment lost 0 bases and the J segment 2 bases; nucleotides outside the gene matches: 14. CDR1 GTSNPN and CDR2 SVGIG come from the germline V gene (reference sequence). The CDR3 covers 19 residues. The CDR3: CAWSVVRVWSGRATDTQYF. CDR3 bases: TGTGCCTGGAGTGTCGTAAGGGTTTGGAGCGGGAGGGCCACAGATACGCAGTATTTT.

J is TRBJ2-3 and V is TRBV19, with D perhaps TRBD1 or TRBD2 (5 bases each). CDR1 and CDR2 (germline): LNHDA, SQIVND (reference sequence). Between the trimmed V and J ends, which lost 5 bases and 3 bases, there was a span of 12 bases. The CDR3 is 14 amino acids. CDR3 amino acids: CASSYPGPTDTQYF. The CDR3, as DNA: TGTGCCAGTAGTTACCCGGGGCCTACAGATACGCAGTATTTT.

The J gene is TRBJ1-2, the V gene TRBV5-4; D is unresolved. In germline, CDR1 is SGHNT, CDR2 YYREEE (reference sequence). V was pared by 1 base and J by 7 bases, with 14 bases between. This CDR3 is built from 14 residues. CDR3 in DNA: TGTGCCAGCAGCTTGACCGGGGTTGTTCGTGGCTACACCTTC. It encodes CASSLTGVVRGYTF.

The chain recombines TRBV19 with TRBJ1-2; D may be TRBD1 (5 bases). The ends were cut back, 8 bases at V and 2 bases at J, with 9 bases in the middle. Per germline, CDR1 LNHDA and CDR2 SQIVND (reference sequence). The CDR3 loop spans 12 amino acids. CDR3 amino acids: CASLWGNYGYTF. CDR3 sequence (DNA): TGTGCCAGTTTATGGGGGAACTATGGCTACACCTTC.

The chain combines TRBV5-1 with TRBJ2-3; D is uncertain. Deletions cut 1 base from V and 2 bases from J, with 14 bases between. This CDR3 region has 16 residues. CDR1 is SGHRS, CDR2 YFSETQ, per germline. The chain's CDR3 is CASSLLVSQDTDTQYF. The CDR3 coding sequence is TGCGCCAGCAGCTTGTTGGTCAGTCAGGACACAGATACGCAGTATTTT.

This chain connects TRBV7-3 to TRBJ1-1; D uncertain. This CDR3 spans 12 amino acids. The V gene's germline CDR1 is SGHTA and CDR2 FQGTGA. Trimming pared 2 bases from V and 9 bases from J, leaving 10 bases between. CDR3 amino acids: CASSLGDRQAFF. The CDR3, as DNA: TGTGCCAGCAGCTTAGGCGATAGGCAAGCTTTCTTT.

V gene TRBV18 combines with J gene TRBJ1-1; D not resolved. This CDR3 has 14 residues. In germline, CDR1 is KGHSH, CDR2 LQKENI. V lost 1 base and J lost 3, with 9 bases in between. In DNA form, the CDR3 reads TGTGCCAGCTCACCACGGGTAGCGGACACTGAAGCTTTCTTT. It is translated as CASSPRVADTEAFF.

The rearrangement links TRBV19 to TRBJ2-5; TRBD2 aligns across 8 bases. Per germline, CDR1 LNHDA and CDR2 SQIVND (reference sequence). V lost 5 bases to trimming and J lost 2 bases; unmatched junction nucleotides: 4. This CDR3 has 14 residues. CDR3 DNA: TGTGCCAGTAGTCCCGGGACTAGACAAGAGACCCAGTACTTC. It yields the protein CASSPGTRQETQYF.